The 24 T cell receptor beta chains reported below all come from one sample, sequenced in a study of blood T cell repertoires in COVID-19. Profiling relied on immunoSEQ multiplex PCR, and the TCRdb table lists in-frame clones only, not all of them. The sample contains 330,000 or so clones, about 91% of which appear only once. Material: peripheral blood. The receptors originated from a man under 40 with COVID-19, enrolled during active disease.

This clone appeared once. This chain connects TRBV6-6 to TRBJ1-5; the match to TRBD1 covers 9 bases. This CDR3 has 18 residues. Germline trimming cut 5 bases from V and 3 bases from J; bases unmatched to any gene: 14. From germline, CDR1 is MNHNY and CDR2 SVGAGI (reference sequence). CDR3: CASSLKGGGQGSNQPQHF. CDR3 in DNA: TGTGCCAGCAGTCTTAAAGGTGGGGGACAGGGCTCCAATCAGCCCCAGCATTTT.

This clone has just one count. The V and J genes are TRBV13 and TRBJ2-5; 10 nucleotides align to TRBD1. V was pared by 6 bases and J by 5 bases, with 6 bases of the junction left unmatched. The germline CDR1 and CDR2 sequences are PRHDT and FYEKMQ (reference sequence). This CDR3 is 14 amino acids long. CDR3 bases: TGTGCCAGCAGACAGACAGGGGGCGGGGAGACCCAGTACTTC. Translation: CASRQTGGGETQYF.

The CDR3 coding sequence is TGCAGCGTTCTCTCTGGAAACACCATATATTTT. It encodes CSVLSGNTIYF. The rearrangement uses TRBV29-1 and TRBJ1-3, with D hard to call. Deletions cut 5 bases from V and 0 bases from J, with 2 bases between. CDR3 length: 11 residues. Germline V gives CDR1 SQVTM, CDR2 ANQGSEA.

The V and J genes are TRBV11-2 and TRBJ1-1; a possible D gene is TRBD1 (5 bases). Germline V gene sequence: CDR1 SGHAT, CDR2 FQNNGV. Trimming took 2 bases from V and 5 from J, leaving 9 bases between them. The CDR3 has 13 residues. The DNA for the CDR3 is TGTGCCAGCAGCTTATTGGGGGGTACTGAAGCTTTCTTT. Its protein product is CASSLLGGTEAFF.

This chain's CDR3 is CASSRTGQNSYEQYF. The CDR3 DNA follows: TGCGCCAGCAGCCGCACCGGACAGAACTCCTACGAGCAGTACTTC. This chain joins TRBV4-3 and TRBJ2-7; tentatively, D is TRBD1 (6 bases). CDR1 is LGHNA, CDR2 YSLEER, per germline. V was cut by 4 bases and J by 0 bases, with 13 bases left in between. The CDR3 runs to 15 residues.

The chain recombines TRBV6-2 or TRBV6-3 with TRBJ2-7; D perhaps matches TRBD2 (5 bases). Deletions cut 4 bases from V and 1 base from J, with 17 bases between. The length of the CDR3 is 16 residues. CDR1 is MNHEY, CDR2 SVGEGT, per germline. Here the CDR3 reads CASSLGDKKGSYEQYF. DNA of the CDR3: TGTGCCAGCAGTTTGGGAGACAAAAAGGGATCCTACGAGCAGTACTTC.

This CDR3 is CASMAGGTTNTGELFF. The CDR3 nucleotides read TGTGCCAGCATGGCGGGTGGCACTACGAACACCGGGGAGCTGTTTTTT. J is TRBJ2-2 and V is TRBV25-1, with a weak D call TRBD2 (5 bases). CDR1 is MGHDK and CDR2 is SYGVNS in the germline V gene. The CDR3 spans 16 residues. The V end was cut by 7 bases, the J end by 0 bases, with 15 bases between.

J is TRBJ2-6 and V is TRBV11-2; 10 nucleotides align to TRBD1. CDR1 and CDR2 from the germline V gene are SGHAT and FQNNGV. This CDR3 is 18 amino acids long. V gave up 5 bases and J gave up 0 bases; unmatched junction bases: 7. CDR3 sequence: CASSLRDRGLSGANVLTF. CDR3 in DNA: TGTGCCAGCAGCCTCCGGGACAGGGGTCTCTCTGGGGCCAACGTCCTGACTTTC. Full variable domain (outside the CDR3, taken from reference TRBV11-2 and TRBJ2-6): EAGVAQSPRYKIIEKRQSVAFWCNPISGHATLYWYQQILGQGPKLLIQFQNNGVVDDSQLPKDRFSAERLKGVDSTLKIQPAKLEDSAVYLCASSLRDRGLSGANVLTFGAGSRLTVL.

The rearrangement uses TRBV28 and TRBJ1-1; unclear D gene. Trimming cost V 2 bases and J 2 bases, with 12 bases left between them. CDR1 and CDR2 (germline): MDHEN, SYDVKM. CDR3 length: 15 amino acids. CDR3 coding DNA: TGTGCCAGCAGTTTAATTGTAGATTTCAACACTGAAGCTTTCTTT. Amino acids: CASSLIVDFNTEAFF.

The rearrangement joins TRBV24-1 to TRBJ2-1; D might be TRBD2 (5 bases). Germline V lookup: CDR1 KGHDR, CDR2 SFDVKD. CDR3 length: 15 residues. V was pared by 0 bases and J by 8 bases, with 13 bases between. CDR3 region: CATSDLQTGGYEQFF. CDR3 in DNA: TGTGCCACCAGTGATTTGCAAACTGGAGGTTATGAGCAGTTCTTC.

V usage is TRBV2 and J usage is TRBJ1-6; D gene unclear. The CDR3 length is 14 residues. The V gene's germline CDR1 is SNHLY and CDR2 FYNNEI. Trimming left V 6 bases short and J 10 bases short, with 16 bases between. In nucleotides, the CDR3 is TGTGCCAGCAGGTGGTGGAGCGGGGAATCACCCCTCCACTTT. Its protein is CASRWWSGESPLHF.

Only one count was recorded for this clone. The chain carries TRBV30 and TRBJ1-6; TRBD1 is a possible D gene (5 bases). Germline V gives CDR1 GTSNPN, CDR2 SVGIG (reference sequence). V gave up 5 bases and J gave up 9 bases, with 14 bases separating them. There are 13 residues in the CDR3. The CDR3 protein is CAWRRVESSPLHF. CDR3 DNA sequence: TGTGCCTGGCGCAGGGTCGAGTCTTCACCCCTCCACTTT.

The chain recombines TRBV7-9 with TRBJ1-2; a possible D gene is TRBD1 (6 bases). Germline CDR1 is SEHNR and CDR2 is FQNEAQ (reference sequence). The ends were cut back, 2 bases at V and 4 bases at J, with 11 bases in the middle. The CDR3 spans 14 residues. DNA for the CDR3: TGTGCCAGCAGCTTACCACAGGGATTCTATGGCTACACCTTC. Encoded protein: CASSLPQGFYGYTF.

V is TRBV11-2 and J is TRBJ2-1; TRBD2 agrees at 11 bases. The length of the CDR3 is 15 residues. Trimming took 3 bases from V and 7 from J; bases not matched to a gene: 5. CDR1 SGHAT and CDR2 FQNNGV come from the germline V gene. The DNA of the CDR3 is TGTGCCAGCAGCTTGACTAGCGGGGTTAAGAATGAGCAGTTCTTC. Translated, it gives CASSLTSGVKNEQFF.

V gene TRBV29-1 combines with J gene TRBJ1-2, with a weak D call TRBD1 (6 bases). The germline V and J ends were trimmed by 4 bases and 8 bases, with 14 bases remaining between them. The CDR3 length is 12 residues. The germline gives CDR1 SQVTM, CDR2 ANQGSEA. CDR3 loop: CSVGPEGEGYTF. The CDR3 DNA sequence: TGCAGCGTTGGACCCGAGGGGGAGGGCTACACCTTC.

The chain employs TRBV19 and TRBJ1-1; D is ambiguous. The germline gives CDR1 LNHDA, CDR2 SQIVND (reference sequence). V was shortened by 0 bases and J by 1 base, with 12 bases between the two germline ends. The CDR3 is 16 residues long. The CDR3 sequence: CASSIDEPLENTEAFF. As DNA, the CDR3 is TGTGCCAGTAGTATAGATGAACCTCTAGAGAACACTGAAGCTTTCTTT.

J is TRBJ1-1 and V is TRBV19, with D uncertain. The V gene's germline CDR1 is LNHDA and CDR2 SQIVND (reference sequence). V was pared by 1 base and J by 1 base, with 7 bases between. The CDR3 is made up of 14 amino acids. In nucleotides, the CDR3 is TGTGCCAGTAGTATAGGGGGAGGGAACACTGAAGCTTTCTTT. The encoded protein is CASSIGGGNTEAFF. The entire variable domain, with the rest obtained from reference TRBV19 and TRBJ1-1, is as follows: DGGITQSPKYLFRKEGQNVTLSCEQNLNHDAMYWYRQDPGQGLRLIYYSQIVNDFQKGDIAEGYSVSREKKESFPLTVTSAQKNPTAFYLCASSIGGGNTEAFFGQGTRLTVV.

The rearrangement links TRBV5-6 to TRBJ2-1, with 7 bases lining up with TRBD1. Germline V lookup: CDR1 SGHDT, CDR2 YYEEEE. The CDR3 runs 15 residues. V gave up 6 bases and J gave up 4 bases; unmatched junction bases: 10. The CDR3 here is CASKRTGGYYNEQFF. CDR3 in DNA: TGTGCCAGCAAAAGGACAGGAGGATATTACAATGAGCAGTTCTTC.

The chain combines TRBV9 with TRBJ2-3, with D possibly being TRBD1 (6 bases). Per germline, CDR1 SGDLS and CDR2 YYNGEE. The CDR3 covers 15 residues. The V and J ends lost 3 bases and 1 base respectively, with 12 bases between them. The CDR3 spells CASSEGGVGTDTQYF. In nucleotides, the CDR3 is TGTGCCAGCAGCGAAGGGGGAGTCGGCACAGATACGCAGTATTTT. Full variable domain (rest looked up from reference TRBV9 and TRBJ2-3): DSGVTQTPKHLITATGQRVTLRCSPRSGDLSVYWYQQSLDQGLQFLIQYYNGEERAKGNILERFSAQQFPDLHSELNLSSLELGDSALYFCASSEGGVGTDTQYFGPGTRLTVL.

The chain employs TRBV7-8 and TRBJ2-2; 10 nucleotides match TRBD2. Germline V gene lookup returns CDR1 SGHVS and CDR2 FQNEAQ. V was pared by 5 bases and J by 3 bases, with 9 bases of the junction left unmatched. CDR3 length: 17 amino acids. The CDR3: CASSPGSGRHYTGELFF. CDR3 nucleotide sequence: TGTGCCAGCAGCCCAGGTAGCGGGAGGCATTACACCGGGGAGCTGTTTTTT.

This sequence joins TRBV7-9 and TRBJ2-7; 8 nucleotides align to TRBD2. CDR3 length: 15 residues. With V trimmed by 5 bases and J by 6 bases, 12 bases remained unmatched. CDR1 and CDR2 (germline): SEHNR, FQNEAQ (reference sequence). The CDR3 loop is CASSPLAAGETEQYF. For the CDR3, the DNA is TGTGCCAGCAGCCCCTTGGCAGCGGGGGAAACCGAGCAGTACTTC.

In DNA, the CDR3 is TGTGCCAGCAGCCTGGGGAGGGCCAGAACTAACTATGGCTACACCTTC. It is translated as CASSLGRARTNYGYTF. V is TRBV5-4 and J is TRBJ1-2, with no clear D. Trimming left V 4 bases short and J 0 bases short, with 16 bases between. Germline V lookup: CDR1 SGHNT, CDR2 YYREEE (reference sequence). The CDR3 spans 16 residues.

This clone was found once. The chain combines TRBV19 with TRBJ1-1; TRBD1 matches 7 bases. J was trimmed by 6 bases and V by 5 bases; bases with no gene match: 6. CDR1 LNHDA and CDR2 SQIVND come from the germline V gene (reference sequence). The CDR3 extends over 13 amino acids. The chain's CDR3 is CASSPQGVAEAFF. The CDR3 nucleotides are TGTGCCAGTAGTCCCCAGGGGGTCGCTGAAGCTTTCTTT.

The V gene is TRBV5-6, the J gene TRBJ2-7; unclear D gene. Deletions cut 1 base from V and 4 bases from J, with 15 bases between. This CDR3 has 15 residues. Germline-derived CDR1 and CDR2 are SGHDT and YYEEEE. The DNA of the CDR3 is TGTGCCAGCAGCTTGTTGGGCTCGGCCGTATACGAGCAGTACTTC. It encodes CASSLLGSAVYEQYF.